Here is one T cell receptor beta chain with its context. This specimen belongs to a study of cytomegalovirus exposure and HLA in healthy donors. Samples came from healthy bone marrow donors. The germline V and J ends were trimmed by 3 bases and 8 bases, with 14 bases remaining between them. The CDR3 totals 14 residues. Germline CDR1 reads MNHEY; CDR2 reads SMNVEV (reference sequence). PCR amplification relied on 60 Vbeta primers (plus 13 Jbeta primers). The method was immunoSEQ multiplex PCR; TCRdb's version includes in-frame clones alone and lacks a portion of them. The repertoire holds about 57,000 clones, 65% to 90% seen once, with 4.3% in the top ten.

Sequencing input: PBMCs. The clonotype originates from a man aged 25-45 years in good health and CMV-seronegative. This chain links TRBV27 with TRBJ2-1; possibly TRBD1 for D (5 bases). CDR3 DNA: TGTGCCAGCAGTTTGGGGCGTCGGGTGGATGAGCAGTTCTTC. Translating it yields CASSLGRRVDEQFF.